This T cell receptor (beta chain) came from a study of early T cells in non-severe SARS-CoV-2 infection. Individually, cDNA molecules had unique molecular identifiers attached to them. TCRdb redid the calling of the 5' RACE reads with MiXCR, one entry per CDR3 protein. The sample contains about 59,000 distinct CDR3 sequences, about 13% of which appear only once. The ends were cut back, 2 bases at V and 6 bases at J, with 13 bases in the middle. In germline, CDR1 is KGHSH, CDR2 LQKENI. The CDR3 has 15 residues. Here the sequenced sample was whole blood, taken at baseline. The gene calls are TRBV18 and TRBJ1-4, with a tentative D call TRBD1 (6 bases). The TCR sequence derives from an adult who was a healthcare worker with PCR-confirmed SARS-CoV-2 infection or an uninfected control (not recorded which). The chain's CDR3 is CASSPVGQTYEKLFF. CDR3 nucleotides: TGTGCCAGCTCACCAGTAGGACAGACCTATGAAAAACTGTTTTTT.